A selection of T cell receptor beta chains follows, all from one sample in a study of blood T cell repertoires in COVID-19. The assay was immunoSEQ multiplex PCR, and TCRdb's table has in-frame clones only and misses some. The sample lists 70,000 to 100,000 clones, around three quarters occurring once. Sequencing was carried out using peripheral blood. These receptors came from a woman aged 45-65 years with acute or convalescent COVID-19. Both conserved end residues are trimmed from each CDR3.

V gene: TRBV10-3
CDR3 protein: AISEDRYTEAF

V gene: TRBV28
CDR3 protein: ASSPRQGYGYT

V gene: TRBV6-1
CDR3 protein: ASSEWGQGKGAYTEAF

V gene: TRBV7-2
CDR3 protein: ASSGQGATDTQY

V gene: TRBV14
CDR3 protein: ASSRLAGGRTGELF

V gene: TRBV10-3
CDR3 protein: AISEWGGDTGELF

V gene: TRBV6-6
CDR3 protein: ASSRQGAGYT

V gene: TRBV6-6
CDR3 protein: ASSPERTAYGYT

V gene: TRBV2
CDR3 protein: ASSEQRETQY

V gene: TRBV12-3/TRBV12-4
CDR3 protein: ASSLDKYEQY

V gene: TRBV19
CDR3 protein: ASSIGESSEKLF

V gene: TRBV10-1
CDR3 protein: ASRRDSTYNEQF

V gene: TRBV6-6
CDR3 protein: ASTDRETGYGYT

V gene: TRBV3-1/TRBV3-2
CDR3 protein: ASSQERRETDRGHSNQPQH

V gene: TRBV28
CDR3 protein: ASSLQDSSYNEQF

V gene: TRBV5-6
CDR3 protein: ASSTRQGDTIY

V gene: TRBV5-1
CDR3 protein: ASQETSVSYEQY

V gene: TRBV27
CDR3 protein: ASSLYWDRGGYT

V gene: TRBV6-5
CDR3 protein: ASSYTKQY

V gene: TRBV3-1/TRBV3-2
CDR3 protein: ASSHARQPYNSPLH

V gene: TRBV7-7
CDR3 protein: ASSSSVGPGNTIY

V gene: TRBV5-1
CDR3 protein: ASSLGTVGNTIY

V gene: TRBV6-5
CDR3 protein: ASSPPGLYGYT

V gene: TRBV7-2
CDR3 protein: ASSLGLAKWEQY

V gene: TRBV7-2
CDR3 protein: ASSLGGGGNTIY

V gene: TRBV12-3/TRBV12-4
CDR3 protein: ASSWGQVNEQF

V gene: TRBV2
CDR3 protein: ASSDKDRGTSYGYT

V gene: TRBV10-2
CDR3 protein: ASRGTENSPLH

V gene: TRBV7-2
CDR3 protein: ASSLAGKRLAARYNEQF

V gene: TRBV7-2
CDR3 protein: ASSPAGGPGTDTQY

V gene: TRBV13
CDR3 protein: ASSFNSYEQY

V gene: TRBV19
CDR3 protein: ASSIFLSGEKLF

V gene: TRBV5-1
CDR3 protein: ASSMGGQDNSPLH

V gene: TRBV18
CDR3 protein: ASSPPGQGSGNTIY

V gene: TRBV27
CDR3 protein: ASSLSVGHRVPNYGYT

V gene: TRBV7-9
CDR3 protein: ASSQGRGVHSNQPQH

V gene: TRBV5-1
CDR3 protein: ASSLDVAGRSPQY

V gene: TRBV7-3
CDR3 protein: ASSLKDSNTEAF

V gene: TRBV6-2/TRBV6-3
CDR3 protein: ASSPPVGRGYTEAF

V gene: TRBV7-2
CDR3 protein: ASSFADRFNQPQH

V gene: TRBV6-4
CDR3 protein: ASSEVQGRSEQF

V gene: TRBV14
CDR3 protein: ASRQGLGYT

V gene: TRBV11-2
CDR3 protein: ASRGTANTEAF

V gene: TRBV28
CDR3 protein: ASSPLRTGGGQPQH

V gene: TRBV28
CDR3 protein: ASSPGQLNQPQH